A selection of T cell receptor beta chains follows, all from one sample in a study of shared T cell receptors in the human thymus. Data came from immunoSEQ multiplex PCR; TCRdb stores just in-frame clones and leaves some out. The table has under 700,000 clones, around 78% seen once. These sequences were also reported in another study, on human thymus T cells.

Sequencing input: thymocytes. These receptors were collected from a boy in the first two years of life with a congenital heart defect. The CDR3 runs from the conserved cysteine through the conserved F or W. D genes are given only for firm matches. Clone size is not always given. Where it is, it says once, few, many or a class for expanded clones.

j_call | v_call | d_call | clone_size | cdr3_nt | cdr3_aa
TRBJ2-1 | TRBV5-1 | TRBD2 | - | TGCGCCAGCAGACTAGCGGGAGGCGGGGAGCAGTTCTTC | CASRLAGGGEQFF
TRBJ1-1 | TRBV28 | - | - | TGTGCCAGCAATATCCCGGGACAAAATGCCACTGAAGCTTTCTTT | CASNIPGQNATEAFF
TRBJ2-2 | TRBV19 | TRBD2 | - | TGTGCCAGTACCCATGGGGGGGGAGACGGGGAGCTGTTTTTT | CASTHGGGDGELFF
TRBJ1-1 | TRBV14 | - | - | TGTGCCAGCAGCTGGACCGGGACACCCAACACTGAAGCTTTCTTT | CASSWTGTPNTEAFF
TRBJ2-7 | TRBV2 | - | - | TGTGCCAGCAACAGGGTTGGGTACGAGCAGTACTTC | CASNRVGYEQYF
TRBJ2-2 | TRBV11-1 | - | - | TGTGCCAGCAGCCCAAACACCGGGGAGCTGTTTTTT | CASSPNTGELFF
TRBJ1-4 | TRBV11-3 | - | - | TGTGCCAGCAGCTGCAGGGACTGGAATGAAAAACTGTTTTTT | CASSCRDWNEKLFF
TRBJ2-1 | TRBV2 | - | - | TGTGCCAGCCCCGGGCTCGGGAGAAATGAGCAGTTCTTC | CASPGLGRNEQFF
TRBJ2-3 | TRBV20-1 | - | few | TGCAGTGTAGGGGGGGCAGATACGCAGTATTTT | CSVGGADTQYF
TRBJ1-1 | TRBV11-2 | - | - | TGTGCCAGCAGCGCGCCCCGCCAAGCTTTCTTT | CASSAPRQAFF
TRBJ2-3 | TRBV9 | TRBD1 | - | TGTGCCAGCAGCGTAAACAGGGGTCGGACTCAATGCACAGATACGCAGTATTTT | CASSVNRGRTQCTDTQYF
TRBJ2-7 | TRBV4-3 | - | - | TGCGCCAGCAGCCAATACCTCCTAGCGAGCTCCCACGAGCAGTACTTC | CASSQYLLASSHEQYF
TRBJ1-2 | TRBV28 | TRBD1 | - | TGTGCCAGCAGTTTAAGGGGGCGTCCCGTTAACTATGGCTACACCTTC | CASSLRGRPVNYGYTF
TRBJ2-1 | TRBV5-3 | TRBD1 | - | TGTGCCAGAAGCTTGGTGAGCAGGGACAGCCTATGCGGCTCCTACAATGAGCAGTTCTTC | CARSLVSRDSLCGSYNEQFF
TRBJ2-5 | TRBV27 | TRBD2 | - | TGTGCCAGCAGTTTTGGGTTAGCGGGAGGCCAAGAGACCCAGTACTTC | CASSFGLAGGQETQYF
TRBJ2-1 | TRBV28 | TRBD2 | - | TGTGCCAGCAGTCGTCCCCGGGACTACCTCAATGAGCAGTTCTTC | CASSRPRDYLNEQFF
TRBJ1-1 | TRBV11-1 | TRBD1 | - | TGTGCCAGCAGCTTAAACAGGGGGGACACTGAAGCTTTCTTT | CASSLNRGDTEAFF
TRBJ2-5 | TRBV18 | - | - | TGTGCCAGCTCACCGGGACTGCTATTTCGGAAGACCCAGTACTTC | CASSPGLLFRKTQYF
TRBJ2-3 | TRBV18 | TRBD1 | once | TGTGCCAGCTCACCATCCGGGACAGGGCGGGGACCAGGCACAGATACGCAGTATTTT | CASSPSGTGRGPGTDTQYF
TRBJ2-3 | TRBV14 | - | - | TGTGCCAGCAGCCAAGAGTGGAGGTTAGGAGATACGCAGTATTTT | CASSQEWRLGDTQYF
TRBJ2-7 | TRBV6-5 | TRBD2 | once | TGTGCCAGCAGTCGCGGACTAGCGGGGAACTACGAGCAGTACTTC | CASSRGLAGNYEQYF
TRBJ2-2 | TRBV7-7 | - | - | TGTGCTAGCAGCCCCTCTGGAGGGCCATACACCGGGGAGCTGTTTTTT | CASSPSGGPYTGELFF
TRBJ2-7 | TRBV21-1 | - | - | TGTGCCAGCAGCAAAGTTGGGCTAGCGGGAGCCAGCTCCTACGAGCAGTACTTC | CASSKVGLAGASSYEQYF
TRBJ2-1 | TRBV2 | TRBD2 | few | TGTGCCAGCGTAGACTGTAGCGGGAGTTTCAATGAGCAGTTCTTC | CASVDCSGSFNEQFF
TRBJ2-4 | TRBV25-1 | TRBD2 | - | TGTGCCAGCAGTGAATCCCTAGCGGGAGCGGACATTCAGTACTTC | CASSESLAGADIQYF
TRBJ2-3 | TRBV9 | TRBD1 | - | TGTGCCAGCAGCTTAATAGGGGGCGTAGATACGCAGTATTTT | CASSLIGGVDTQYF
TRBJ2-1 | TRBV5-6 | - | - | TGTGCCAGCACCTGGGGGCAGGGCGATGAGCAGTTCTTC | CASTWGQGDEQFF
TRBJ2-3 | TRBV25-1 | - | - | TGTGCCAGCAGTGAGGGGGCTAGCGGACATCACACAGATACGCAGTATTTT | CASSEGASGHHTDTQYF
TRBJ2-1 | TRBV4-3 | TRBD2 | - | TGCGCCAGCAGCCAAGATGGGACTAGCGCCACCCCTGCCGAGCAGTTCTTC | CASSQDGTSATPAEQFF
TRBJ1-1 | TRBV7-9 | TRBD1 | - | TGTGCCAGCAGCCGATTTCCGGGACAGAATGGGAACACTGAAGCTTTCTTT | CASSRFPGQNGNTEAFF
TRBJ1-4 | TRBV4-2 | - | - | TGTGCCAGCAGCCATTGGCAGGTGGAAAAACTGTTTTTT | CASSHWQVEKLFF
TRBJ2-7 | TRBV30 | - | - | TGTGCCTGGAAAGGGGTATTTTCCGACGAGCAGTACTTC | CAWKGVFSDEQYF
TRBJ2-3 | TRBV4-3 | TRBD2 | - | TGCGCCAGCAGCCAAGTCTCCGGGACTAGCAAAACGCAGTATTTT | CASSQVSGTSKTQYF
TRBJ1-2 | TRBV12-5 | TRBD1 | - | TGTGCTAGTGGTTTGGTCGGGAGACCGGACAGGGGGCATCCTAACTATGGCTACACCTTC | CASGLVGRPDRGHPNYGYTF
TRBJ2-7 | TRBV28 | TRBD1 | - | TGTGCCAGCAGGCGGGACAGGGGACTCCCCTCCTACGAGCAGTACTTC | CASRRDRGLPSYEQYF
TRBJ2-7 | TRBV11-3 | TRBD2 | - | TGTGCCAGCAGCTTAGCTAGCGGGAGTCGTGAGCAGTACTTC | CASSLASGSREQYF
TRBJ2-3 | TRBV18 | - | - | TGTGCCAGCTCACCAACGCAGGATACGCAGTATTTT | CASSPTQDTQYF
TRBJ2-3 | TRBV23-1 | TRBD1 | - | TGCGCCAGCAGAGCCATCATCCGGGACAGGGGAGCAGATACGCAGTATTTT | CASRAIIRDRGADTQYF
TRBJ2-1 | TRBV14 | - | - | TGTGCCAGCAGCCAAGATAGGAAGCGGAGCCATCACAATGAGCAGTTCTTC | CASSQDRKRSHHNEQFF
TRBJ1-5 | TRBV28 | TRBD1 | few | TGTGCCAGCAGTCTACAGGGGGGGGGCAATCAGCCCCAGCATTTT | CASSLQGGGNQPQHF
TRBJ1-5 | TRBV6-5 | TRBD1 | - | TGTGCCAGCAGTTACTCCTGGGACAGTTATCAGCCCCAGCATTTT | CASSYSWDSYQPQHF
TRBJ2-7 | TRBV9 | - | - | TGTGCCAGCAGCGTAGGGAGGGACGGGGCTAGCTCCTACGAGCAGTACTTC | CASSVGRDGASSYEQYF
TRBJ2-1 | TRBV7-2 | TRBD2 | - | TGTGCCAGCAGCTCCGGGACTAGGCAGTTCTTC | CASSSGTRQFF
TRBJ1-5 | TRBV28 | TRBD1 | - | TGTGCCAGCCGCAGGACGAAACAGGGGCGAGGGGAAAGCAATCAGCCCCAGCATTTT | CASRRTKQGRGESNQPQHF
TRBJ1-1 | TRBV14 | - | - | TGTGCCAGCAGCCCTGAACTCATGAACACTGAAGCTTTCTTT | CASSPELMNTEAFF
TRBJ1-4 | TRBV7-2 | - | - | TGTGCCAGCAGCTTAGTACGCAGGGCTGAGGAAAAACTGTTTTTT | CASSLVRRAEEKLFF
TRBJ2-7 | TRBV5-1 | - | few | TGCGCCAGCAATGGAGGCTCCTACGAGCAGTACTTC | CASNGGSYEQYF
TRBJ2-2 | TRBV6-4 | TRBD1 | - | TGTGCCAGCAGTGACTCTGTAGCAGGGGGAGACACCGGGGAGCTGTTTTTT | CASSDSVAGGDTGELFF
TRBJ2-7 | TRBV7-9 | - | - | TGTGCCAGCAGCTCCCGGACAAACATCAGCTACGAGCAGTACTTC | CASSSRTNISYEQYF
TRBJ2-7 | TRBV10-1 | - | - | TGCGCCAGCAGTGAGTACCGGGACACAACCTACGAGCAGTACTTC | CASSEYRDTTYEQYF
TRBJ1-4 | TRBV27 | - | - | TGTGCCAGCACCTCAACATGTCTGGGTCAGAGACCCACAGGCCATCGGAATGAAAAACTGTTTTTT | CASTSTCLGQRPTGHRNEKLFF
TRBJ2-3 | TRBV27 | TRBD1 | - | TGTGCCAGCAGTTTATCTGTGGACAGGGGAAAATCGCCCGGTACGCAGTATTTT | CASSLSVDRGKSPGTQYF
TRBJ2-5 | TRBV18 | TRBD1 | once | TGTGCCAGCTCACGGGACGGACAGGGGAGTAACCAAGAGACCCAGTACTTC | CASSRDGQGSNQETQYF
TRBJ2-7 | TRBV5-1 | - | - | TGCGCCAGCAGCTTGGGGACAGACTACGAGCAGTACTTC | CASSLGTDYEQYF